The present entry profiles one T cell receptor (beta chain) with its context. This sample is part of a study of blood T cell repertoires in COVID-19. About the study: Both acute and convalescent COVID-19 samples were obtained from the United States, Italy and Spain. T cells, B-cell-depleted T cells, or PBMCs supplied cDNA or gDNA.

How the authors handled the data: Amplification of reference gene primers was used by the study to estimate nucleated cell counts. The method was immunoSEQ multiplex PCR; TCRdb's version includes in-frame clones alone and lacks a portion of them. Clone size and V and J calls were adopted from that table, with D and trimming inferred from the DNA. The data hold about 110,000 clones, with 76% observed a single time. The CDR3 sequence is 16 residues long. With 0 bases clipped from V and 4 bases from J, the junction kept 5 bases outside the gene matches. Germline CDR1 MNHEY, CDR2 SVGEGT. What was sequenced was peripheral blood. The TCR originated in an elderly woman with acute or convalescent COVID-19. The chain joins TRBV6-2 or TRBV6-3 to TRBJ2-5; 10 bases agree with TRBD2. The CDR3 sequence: CASSYSPAGGSETQYF. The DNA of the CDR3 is TGTGCCAGCAGTTACTCGCCAGCGGGGGGGTCAGAGACCCAGTACTTC.